The 5 T cell receptor beta chains in this list originate from one sample, sequenced in a study of OX40 agonist ivuxolimab in advanced cancers. TCRdb keeps only in-frame clones here, not all; method: immunoSEQ multiplex PCR. The profile shows about 80,000 clones, approximately 88% of them singletons. The sequencing used CD4+ or CD8+ T cells sorted from blood, collected in a trial of the OX40 agonist ivuxolimab. These receptors all stem from an adult with an advanced solid tumor such as melanoma, head and neck, liver or kidney cancer.

The chain recombines TRBV5-5 with TRBJ2-7; 7 nucleotides line up with TRBD2. The CDR3 has 16 residues. V lost 4 bases to trimming and J lost 3 bases; unmatched junction nucleotides: 13. Germline CDR1 and CDR2: SGHKS and YYEKEE (reference sequence). The CDR3 bases are TGTGCCAGCAGCCCACTACTAGCGATGGAGGACTACGAGCAGTACTTC. It specifies CASSPLLAMEDYEQYF.

V gene TRBV11-3 combines with J gene TRBJ2-3, with TRBD1 as a possible D gene (5 bases). This CDR3 is built from 12 residues. The V end lost 4 bases, the J end lost 6 bases, and 8 bases lay between the germline ends. Germline assignment: CDR1 SGHNT and CDR2 YENEEA. CDR3 sequence reads: CASSSRGDTQYF. DNA of the CDR3: TGTGCCAGCAGCTCAAGGGGTGATACGCAGTATTTT.

The J gene is TRBJ2-7, the V gene TRBV9; D might be TRBD1 or TRBD2, each matching 5 bases. Germline loops: CDR1 SGDLS, CDR2 YYNGEE. Trimming left V 3 bases short and J 6 bases short, with 16 bases between. This CDR3 has 14 amino acids. Here the CDR3 DNA reads TGTGCCAGCAGCGCGGGACCCGAGGCTAGCGAGCAGTACTTC. Its translation: CASSAGPEASEQYF.

V and J are TRBV4-1 and TRBJ2-7, with TRBD2 matching over 8 bases. CDR1 MGHRA and CDR2 YSYEKL come from the germline V gene. The J segment lost 0 bases and the V segment lost 1 base, leaving 2 bases of the junction unmatched. The CDR3 length is 15 residues. The CDR3 nucleotides are TGCGCCAGCAGCCAAGGAGCGGGAGCCTCCTACGAGCAGTACTTC. It is translated as CASSQGAGASYEQYF.

The chain joins TRBV14 to TRBJ2-1; TRBD2 matches 8 bases. This CDR3 contains 16 residues. The germline CDR1 and CDR2 sequences are SGHDN and FVKESK. With V trimmed by 3 bases and J by 5 bases, 9 bases remained unmatched. CDR3 amino acids: CASSHLAGTRDNEQFF. CDR3 in DNA: TGTGCCAGCAGCCATTTGGCCGGGACTAGGGACAATGAGCAGTTCTTC.